A selection of T cell receptor beta chains follows, all from one sample in a study of T cell responses to AZD1222 COVID-19 vaccine. Clones were read by immunoSEQ multiplex PCR, and TCRdb kept only the in-frame ones, dropping some. The sample carries 130,000 to 150,000 clones, 90% recorded once. Sequencing used peripheral blood, obtained on day 0 of AZD1222 vaccination. Receptors were obtained from an adult in good health. Both conserved end residues are part of each CDR3. A D gene is named only where the DNA matches it firmly. Clone size appears in some rows only: once, few, many, or a class for an expanded clone.

NA	NA	TRBV7-2	TRBJ2-1	TGTGCCAGCAGCTTTCTCAGGTACAATGAGCAGTTCTTC	CASSFLRYNEQFF
NA	NA	TRBV21-1	TRBJ2-1	TGTGCCAGCAGCAAAGCTCCCCTAGATCGGGATGAGCAGTTCTTC	CASSKAPLDRDEQFF
TRBD2	NA	TRBV12-5	TRBJ2-7	TGTGCTAGTGGTCCCGGGACTAGCGGGAGGCCGGACTACGAGCAGTACTTC	CASGPGTSGRPDYEQYF
TRBD1	NA	TRBV7-9	TRBJ1-1	TGTGCCAGCAGCTACCCAGGGGGAAGGAACACTGAAGCTTTCTTT	CASSYPGGRNTEAFF
NA	NA	TRBV5-8	TRBJ1-2	TGTGCCAGCAGCTTGGAGGGGGGACACCCCGCGTTGGGCTACACCTTC	CASSLEGGHPALGYTF
NA	once	TRBV5-4	TRBJ1-1	TGTGCCAGCAGCTGGACGGTGAACACTGAAGCTTTCTTT	CASSWTVNTEAFF
NA	once	TRBV12-5	TRBJ1-5	TGTGCTAGTGGTTTACAAGAAAGGTCGCCCCAGCATTTT	CASGLQERSPQHF
TRBD2	NA	TRBV29-1	TRBJ2-5	TGCAGCGCCCCCAAAGGTAGCGGGGATGAGACCCAGTACTTC	CSAPKGSGDETQYF
NA	NA	TRBV3-1/TRBV3-2	TRBJ2-3	TGTGCCAGCAGCCAAATTGTGGGGTCAGGGAGAAGCACAGATACGCAGTATTTT	CASSQIVGSGRSTDTQYF
TRBD2	NA	TRBV15	TRBJ2-1	TGTGCCACCGGTACTAGCGGGAGGTTTCACAATGAGCAGTTCTTC	CATGTSGRFHNEQFF
NA	NA	TRBV3-1/TRBV3-2	TRBJ1-2	TGTGCCAGCAGCCAAGACGGGGTCTTCTATGGCTACACCTTC	CASSQDGVFYGYTF
NA	NA	TRBV4-1	TRBJ1-2	TGCGCCAGCAGCCAAGATTGGGGGAACTATGGCTACACCTTC	CASSQDWGNYGYTF
NA	NA	TRBV29-1	TRBJ1-2	TGCAGCGTTAGCGGCGGGAACTATGGCTACACCTTC	CSVSGGNYGYTF
NA	NA	TRBV19	TRBJ2-5	TGTGCCAGTAGTATTCGAGCGACAAGTGAGCAGACCCAGTACTTC	CASSIRATSEQTQYF
TRBD2	NA	TRBV5-4	TRBJ2-5	TGTGCCAGCAGCTTGGCCATAGCGGGGGGCCAAGAGACCCAGTACTTC	CASSLAIAGGQETQYF
NA	NA	TRBV27	TRBJ1-4	TGTGCCAGCAGTCTGACCCAGGGACGCACCCAAAAACTGTTTTTT	CASSLTQGRTQKLFF
NA	NA	TRBV5-1	TRBJ2-2	TGCGCCAGCAGCTTGGAAGGGGACCCTGGAACCGGGGAGCTGTTTTTT	CASSLEGDPGTGELFF
NA	NA	TRBV18	TRBJ1-2	TGTGCCACCGCAAGCCCCGATTACGGACTAAGTGGCTACACCTTC	CATASPDYGLSGYTF
TRBD2	NA	TRBV4-2	TRBJ2-1	TGTGCCAGCAGCCAGGAAGCGGGGGCCCACAATGAGCAGTTCTTC	CASSQEAGAHNEQFF
NA	NA	TRBV7-2	TRBJ2-3	TGTGCCAGCACCCCCCCGGGGCGCACAGATACGCAGTATTTT	CASTPPGRTDTQYF
NA	NA	TRBV5-1	TRBJ2-7	TGCGCCAGCAGCTTGAAGGGGCCCTCCTACGAGCAGTACTTC	CASSLKGPSYEQYF
NA	NA	TRBV27	TRBJ1-1	TGTGCCAGCAGGGGTACGGGGGGCCCCACTGAAGCTTTCTTT	CASRGTGGPTEAFF
TRBD1	NA	TRBV6-1	TRBJ1-5	TGTGCCAGCAGTGATTTGGTGGGACAGGGCGATCAGCCCCAGCATTTT	CASSDLVGQGDQPQHF
NA	NA	TRBV3-1/TRBV3-2	TRBJ2-5	TGTGCCAGCAGCCACAGGTCTGAGACCCAGTACTTC	CASSHRSETQYF
TRBD2	NA	TRBV19	TRBJ2-5	TGTGCCAGTAGTAGGACTAGCGGCGGCCGGCAAGAGACCCAGTACTTC	CASSRTSGGRQETQYF
NA	NA	TRBV4-1	TRBJ2-2	TGCGCCAGCAGTTATCAGGGGCGGAACACCGGGGAGCTGTTTTTT	CASSYQGRNTGELFF
NA	NA	TRBV19	TRBJ2-7	TGTGCCAGTAGTATAGACGCAAGCTCCTACGAGCAGTACTTC	CASSIDASSYEQYF
TRBD2	NA	TRBV27	TRBJ2-1	TGTGCCAGCAGTGGTAGCGGGAGCTCCTACAATGAGCAGTTCTTC	CASSGSGSSYNEQFF
NA	NA	TRBV7-2	TRBJ1-2	TGTGCCAGCAGCTTAGGGGCCCAAGTCCGCGGCTACACCTTC	CASSLGAQVRGYTF
NA	NA	TRBV18	TRBJ1-1	TGTGCCAGCTCACCGGAAACTTCTGACTGGGAAGCTTTCTTT	CASSPETSDWEAFF
TRBD1	NA	TRBV2	TRBJ1-6	TGTGCCAGCGGACAGGGCCCGACGGGAAATTCACCCCTCCACTTT	CASGQGPTGNSPLHF
TRBD1	NA	TRBV15	TRBJ1-2	TGTGCCACCAGCAGGGACCAGGGGGCGCACACCTTC	CATSRDQGAHTF
NA	NA	TRBV18	TRBJ1-1	TGTGCCAGCTCACCAGAAAGTGTCACAGCTGAAGCTTTCTTT	CASSPESVTAEAFF
NA	NA	TRBV5-8	TRBJ1-2	TGTGCCAGCAGCTTGGCCAACCAGGACAGAAGGAACTATGGCTACACCTTC	CASSLANQDRRNYGYTF
NA	NA	TRBV7-9	TRBJ1-5	TGTGCCAGCAGCTTGGACCAGGGATCCCGTCAGCCCCAGCATTTT	CASSLDQGSRQPQHF
NA	NA	TRBV6-6	TRBJ1-5	TGTGCCAGCAACCCCGGGTCTAATCAGCCCCAGCATTTT	CASNPGSNQPQHF
NA	NA	TRBV12-3/TRBV12-4	TRBJ1-1	TGTGCCAGCAGTTTCGTTGGGAGGGCTGAAGCTTTCTTT	CASSFVGRAEAFF
TRBD2	NA	TRBV7-2	TRBJ2-1	TGTGCCAGCAGCTTAAACCCCCCGGGACTAGGGGTCGATGAGCAGTTCTTC	CASSLNPPGLGVDEQFF